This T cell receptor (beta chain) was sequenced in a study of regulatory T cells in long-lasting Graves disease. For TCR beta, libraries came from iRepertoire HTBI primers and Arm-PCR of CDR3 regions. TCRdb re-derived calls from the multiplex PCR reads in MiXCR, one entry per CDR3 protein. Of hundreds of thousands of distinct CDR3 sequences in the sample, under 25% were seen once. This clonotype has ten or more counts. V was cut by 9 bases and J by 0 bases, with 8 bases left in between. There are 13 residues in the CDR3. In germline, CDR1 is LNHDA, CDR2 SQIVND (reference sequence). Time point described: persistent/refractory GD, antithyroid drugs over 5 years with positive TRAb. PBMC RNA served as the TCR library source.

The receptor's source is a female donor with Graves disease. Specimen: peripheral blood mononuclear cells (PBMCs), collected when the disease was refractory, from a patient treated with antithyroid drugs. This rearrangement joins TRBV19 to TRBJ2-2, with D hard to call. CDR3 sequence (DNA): TGTGCCAGCTCCAGAACGAACACCGGGGAGCTGTTTTTT. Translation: CASSRTNTGELFF. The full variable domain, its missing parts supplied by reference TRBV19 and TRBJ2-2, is DGGITQSPKYLFRKEGQNVTLSCEQNLNHDAMYWYRQDPGQGLRLIYYSQIVNDFQKGDIAEGYSVSREKKESFPLTVTSAQKNPTAFYLCASSRTNTGELFFGEGSRLTVL.